This TCR beta chain was profiled in a study of blood T cell repertoires in COVID-19. Background on the study: In each case, the material was cDNA or gDNA derived from T cells, B-cell-depleted T cells, or PBMCs.

In the study's own analysis: Reference gene primers were amplified, and this amplification served to estimate nucleated cell counts. Measured with immunoSEQ multiplex PCR; TCRdb has only the in-frame clones, and not every one. V and J calls and clone size are those listed in that table; D and trimming were worked out from the DNA. The top ten hold 0.9% to 1.2% of the sample, which has a few hundred thousand clones, around 87% seen once. Allocation to cohorts depended on clinical history reported by the participants. Resolution of symptoms, clearance, or two negative PCRs was present in recovered Cohort 3 donors. Only a few counts were recorded for this clone. Germline CDR1 LNHDA, CDR2 SQIVND (reference sequence). The CDR3 runs 13 residues. The V and J ends lost 7 bases and 4 bases respectively, with 14 bases between them.

Sequencing was performed on PBMCs or T cells enriched from blood (not recorded which). V is TRBV19 and J is TRBJ2-7; a possible D gene is TRBD1 (5 bases). The origin of this receptor is a man under 40 who had recovered from COVID-19. Here the CDR3 DNA reads TGTGCCAGTAAGGATGCAGGGCATTACGAGCAGTACTTC. Translation: CASKDAGHYEQYF.